One sample yielded the 16 T cell receptor beta chains listed below, sequenced in a study of blood T cells in healthy people across ages. A second PCR of 7 to 11 cycles used a sample-barcoded 5' primer and a J-beta primer mix. In TCRdb, the 5' RACE reads were re-called with MiXCR into one record per CDR3 protein. The table has some 1.5 million distinct CDR3 sequences, approximately 30% seen once. The sample was blood. The receptors here all came from a woman younger than 45 in good health.

CDR3: CATSDLRLAGNEQFF. CDR3 in DNA: TGTGCCACCAGTGATTTGCGCCTAGCGGGAAATGAGCAGTTCTTC. The V and J genes are TRBV24-1 and TRBJ2-1, with 9 bases fitting TRBD2. Germline V gene lookup returns CDR1 KGHDR and CDR2 SFDVKD. The CDR3 is 15 residues long. The V gene end was trimmed by 0 bases and the J gene end by 7 bases; junction bases not matched to a gene: 3.

The gene calls are TRBV10-1 and TRBJ2-3; 10 nucleotides line up with TRBD1. Germline loops: CDR1 WNHNN, CDR2 SYGVQD (reference sequence). With V trimmed by 5 bases and J by 4 bases, 3 bases remained unmatched. This CDR3 has 14 residues. Written as DNA, the CDR3 is TGCGCCAGCAGTTGGACAGGGGGACCAGATACGCAGTATTTT. Protein: CASSWTGGPDTQYF.

The chain employs TRBV6-2 or TRBV6-3 and TRBJ2-1; tentative D call: TRBD1 (5 bases). Germline V lookup: CDR1 MNHEY, CDR2 SVGEGT. V shed 3 bases and J shed 10 bases, with 13 bases lying between them. This CDR3 contains 13 residues. This chain's CDR3 is CASSYDSYYEQFF. CDR3 DNA: TGTGCCAGCAGTTATGACAGCTACTACGAGCAGTTCTTC.

This clonotype was observed a handful of times. This chain joins TRBV29-1 and TRBJ2-7; 9 bases fit TRBD1. The junction had 15 bases not matched to a gene; V was cut back by 0 bases and J by 0 bases. Germline-derived CDR1 and CDR2 are SQVTM and ANQGSEA. The CDR3 has 19 amino acids. This CDR3 reads CSVEEGYRGLLPSSYEQYF. The CDR3 nucleotides are TGCAGCGTTGAAGAAGGGTACAGGGGGCTCCTCCCTAGCTCCTACGAGCAGTACTTC.

The table lists this clonotype with many counts. The chain is built from TRBV5-4 and TRBJ2-1, with D tentatively TRBD1 or TRBD2 (6 bases each). Germline V CDR1 and CDR2: SGHNT, YYREEE (reference sequence). The V end lost 4 bases, the J end lost 3 bases, and 17 bases lay between the germline ends. There are 16 residues in the CDR3. The chain's CDR3 is CASSPEGKGGYNEQFF. The CDR3 DNA is TGTGCCAGCAGCCCCGAAGGGAAGGGGGGCTACAATGAGCAGTTCTTC.

This chain links TRBV9 with TRBJ1-1; TRBD1 aligns across 8 bases. The CDR3 runs to 15 residues. Germline CDR1 is SGDLS and CDR2 is YYNGEE. After removal of 0 bases from V and 4 bases from J, the junction contained 5 bases not matched to a gene. The CDR3 is CASSVGRDRSTEAFF. The CDR3 region has the DNA TGTGCCAGCAGCGTAGGCAGGGACAGGAGCACTGAAGCTTTCTTT.

The V and J genes are TRBV25-1 and TRBJ2-2, with TRBD1 matching 8 bases. The CDR3 contains 16 residues. V was pared by 3 bases and J by 7 bases, with 10 bases of the junction left unmatched. Germline V gene data show CDR1 as MGHDK and CDR2 as SYGVNS. The CDR3 loop is CASSEGSGGYSGELFF. CDR3 sequence (DNA): TGTGCCAGCAGTGAGGGTTCAGGGGGCTATAGCGGGGAGCTGTTTTTT.

This chain links TRBV7-6 with TRBJ2-2; the match to TRBD1 covers 9 bases. Germline CDR1 is SGHVS and CDR2 is FNYEAQ. CDR3 length: 16 amino acids. V lost 5 bases to trimming and J lost 1 base; unmatched junction nucleotides: 5. The CDR3 reads CASSPRTGVNTGELFF. The CDR3 DNA sequence: TGTGCCAGCAGCCCTAGGACAGGGGTGAACACCGGGGAGCTGTTTTTT.

A few counts support this clonotype. The chain has TRBV2 and TRBJ2-7, with D tentatively TRBD1 or TRBD2 (5 bases each). This CDR3 contains 13 residues. CDR1 and CDR2 (germline): SNHLY, FYNNEI. Between the trimmed V and J ends, which lost 6 bases and 4 bases, there was a span of 13 bases. For the CDR3, the DNA is TGTGCCAGCAGGGCCGGGACGGTTTACGAGCAGTACTTC. Translation: CASRAGTVYEQYF.

The rearrangement links TRBV7-8 to TRBJ2-7; D may be TRBD2 (6 bases). The DNA matches TRBJ2-5 better at its end, which makes the J call doubtful. This CDR3 has 14 amino acids. CDR1 SGHVS and CDR2 FQNEAQ come from the germline V gene. CDR3 sequence: CASSWGLGGETQYF. The CDR3 DNA reads as TGTGCCAGCAGCTGGGGCCTGGGAGGAGAGACCCAGTACTTC.

This clonotype appeared a single time. The chain has TRBV9 and TRBJ1-5; maybe TRBD1 (5 bases). Germline CDR1 reads SGDLS; CDR2 reads YYNGEE. The CDR3 totals 15 residues. V shed 1 base and J shed 6 bases, with 14 bases lying between them. The CDR3 DNA follows: TGTGCCAGCAGCGTATCAGGGAGCGCCGGTCAGCCCCAGCATTTT. Its translation: CASSVSGSAGQPQHF.

This clonotype appeared many times. The gene calls are TRBV20-1 and TRBJ2-4; 7 bases line up with TRBD1. The CDR3 is 15 amino acids. CDR1 is DFQATT, CDR2 SNEGSKA, per germline (reference sequence). The V segment lost 6 bases and the J segment 5 bases; nucleotides outside the gene matches: 13. This CDR3 is CSATGTVRTQNIQYF. CDR3 in DNA: TGCAGTGCCACCGGGACAGTTCGGACCCAAAACATTCAGTACTTC.

The rearrangement links TRBV19 to TRBJ2-2; 9 nucleotides match TRBD1. Unmatched junction bases numbered 5, after V lost 5 bases and J lost 4 bases. The CDR3 sequence is 15 residues long. The germline CDR1 and CDR2 sequences are LNHDA and SQIVND (reference sequence). CDR3 region: CASSPRTGATGELFF. CDR3 DNA: TGTGCCAGTAGTCCTAGGACAGGGGCCACCGGGGAGCTGTTTTTT.

This chain uses TRBV28 with TRBJ2-1, with D unclear. Per the germline V gene, CDR1 is MDHEN and CDR2 is SYDVKM. V was shortened by 4 bases and J by 6 bases, with 10 bases between the two germline ends. The CDR3 spans 13 residues. The CDR3 reads CASSSARINEQFF. CDR3 nucleotides: TGTGCCAGCAGTTCCGCGCGGATCAATGAGCAGTTCTTC.

Only one count was recorded for this clonotype. The chain is built from TRBV20-1 and TRBJ2-2; unclear D gene. The germline gives CDR1 DFQATT, CDR2 SNEGSKA (reference sequence). The length of the CDR3 is 15 residues. The V end lost 1 base, the J end lost 0 bases, and 9 bases lay between the germline ends. The CDR3 region has the DNA TGCAGTGCTAGAGTGGGCCCCGCGAACACCGGGGAGCTGTTTTTT. Translated, it gives CSARVGPANTGELFF.

The chain recombines TRBV27 with TRBJ2-5; no definite D call. The J call may not be correct, given that the DNA end is closer to TRBJ2-7. Germline loops: CDR1 MNHEY, CDR2 SMNVEV (reference sequence). CDR3 size: 14 residues. The CDR3 bases are TGTGCCAGCAGTCCGGACGGATTAGCCTACGAGCAGTACTTC. Translating it yields CASSPDGLAYEQYF.